Listed below are T cell receptor beta chains from one sample, sequenced in a study of blood T cell repertoires in COVID-19. Sequencing was performed with immunoSEQ multiplex PCR; in TCRdb, only in-frame clones are kept and a portion is missing. In the table there are under 300,000 clones, around 84% of which are singletons. Sequencing was performed on peripheral blood. These receptors all stem from a human donor with COVID-19, enrolled during active disease. The donor label of this sample is uncertain. Both conserved end residues are trimmed from each CDR3. The size field is filled for only some rows; it gives once, few, many or a size class.

v_gene	j_gene	abundance	CDR3aa
TRBV19	TRBJ1-5	.	ASSIADRAGQPQH
TRBV27	TRBJ1-2	.	ASSYPGYT
TRBV18	TRBJ2-7	once	ASSPMGGTYEQY
TRBV3-1/TRBV3-2	TRBJ2-5	.	ASSSWGQIEQETQY
TRBV6-2/TRBV6-3	TRBJ2-2	.	ASSFGTSDTGELF
TRBV5-1	TRBJ2-1	.	ASSLELAGVNEQF
TRBV19	TRBJ2-7	.	ASSISPSNYEQY
TRBV30	TRBJ2-7	once	AWSVPGGPFYYEQY
TRBV30	TRBJ1-1	few	AWSRGPGNTEAF
TRBV5-1	TRBJ2-3	.	ASKVVGGPYTDTQY
TRBV5-1	TRBJ1-1	.	ASSSATGGTEAF
TRBV28	TRBJ2-5	.	ASSLTGDQETQY
TRBV19	TRBJ1-1	.	ASSMSAGGPNTEAF
TRBV7-9	TRBJ1-5	.	ASSLEVGGFNQPQH
TRBV16	TRBJ2-2	.	ASSQETSGRFGTGELF
TRBV28	TRBJ2-7	.	ASSFLSEQY
TRBV4-3	TRBJ2-7	.	ASSPAGTGSYEQY
TRBV10-3	TRBJ2-3	.	ATTGAGQGTDTQY
TRBV12-3/TRBV12-4	TRBJ1-1	.	ASSLRTEAF
TRBV5-4	TRBJ2-3	.	ASSPRGGSGITDTQY
TRBV4-2	TRBJ2-7	few	ASSQDVSGAISYEQY
TRBV6-5	TRBJ2-5	.	ASSSRQETQY
TRBV18	TRBJ2-7	.	ASSARDPSGNYEQY